This T cell receptor (beta chain) was sequenced during a study of blood T cells in healthy people across ages. The use of a sample-barcoded 5' primer and a J-beta primer mix characterized a second PCR of 7 to 11 cycles. The study obtained at least 3 million CDR3-containing paired-end reads from every sample. TCRdb processed the 5' RACE reads anew with MiXCR; each CDR3 protein has one entry. The sample shows roughly 1,800,000 distinct CDR3 sequences, about 50% of them seen only once. Trimming removed 1 base at V and 8 bases at J, with 18 bases between. Germline assignment: CDR1 SEHNR and CDR2 FQNEAQ (reference sequence). The CDR3 runs to 16 residues. Each sample yielded at least 5 micrograms of PBMC total RNA.

The gene calls are TRBV7-9 and TRBJ2-1; a possible D gene is TRBD1 (6 bases). Sequenced input: blood. The receptor's source is a woman in her forties in good health. The chain's CDR3 is CASSLGRGDIRDEQFF. The CDR3 DNA reads as TGTGCCAGCAGCTTAGGTCGAGGGGACATTCGCGATGAGCAGTTCTTC. Supplemented by reference TRBV7-9 and TRBJ2-1, the full variable domain reads DTGVSQNPRHKITKRGQNVTFRCDPISEHNRLYWYRQTLGQGPEFLTYFQNEAQLEKSRLLSDRFSAERPKGSFSTLEIQRTEQGDSAMYLCASSLGRGDIRDEQFFGPGTRLTVL.